This T cell receptor beta chain came from a study of beta chain features in type 1 diabetes (dated by TCRdb to the late 2010s). Study-wide context: Patients and healthy donors did not differ in mean age, gender distribution, total cell number or subset yield. A total of under 140,000,000 sorted cells were examined across all samples, and the number of cells per subset was strongly correlated with RNA yield. The study compared TCRB repertoires of sorted circulating CD4+ T cell subsets between recently diagnosed type 1 diabetes patients and matched healthy donors. Naive and central memory subsets were obtained from all 28 donors, but regulatory and stem cell-like memory subsets were isolated from only 8 patients and roughly 8 healthy donors. Summary of the overall study and its limitations: Because cDNA was sequenced instead of genomic DNA, activated cells with high expression could be over-represented, although the groups did not differ in activation or CD3 levels. At VDJ recombination sites, patients with type 1 diabetes made fewer insertions and deleted more nucleotides, a pattern implying thymic rearrangement abnormalities. Only small numbers of individuals were included in the HLA sub-analyses, which left unresolved whether HLA type had any influence on TCRB rearrangement. Naive, central memory and regulatory TCRB repertoires appeared more similar among patients than among healthy donors. Shorter templates might have been favored by PCR, but patient and control samples were amplified and corrected together, so both groups would have been affected equally by any skew. A moderate but significant shortening of TCRB CDR3 length was observed in type 1 diabetes patients in all four CD4+ subsets.

All of the isolated RNA was reverse transcribed with the High Capacity cDNA Reverse Transcription Kit, so expressed TCRB transcripts were sequenced. Deep immunoSEQ sequencing was performed on naive, central memory and regulatory T cell samples, with an average of about 3.57 million total reads per sample. Sorted cells were lysed in RLT buffer and RNA was extracted with DNase-treated RNeasy Micro or Mini kits, depending on cell number. To prevent cross-contamination, every cell subset was processed on its own, while patient and healthy donor samples were processed together. Using the immunoSEQ multiplex PCR, TCRB sequences were amplified from cDNA into 87-bp fragments spanning the CDR3 region. Sequencing of the amplicons was done on the Illumina HiSeq platform. The paper's data handling went like this. Synthetic template baselines were used to correct PCR bias computationally, reads within Hamming distance 2 were collapsed together, and singletons that could not be merged were discarded. Reads were aligned against IMGT to assign V, D and J genes, CDR3 length and insertions or deletions at six rearrangement sites. Clonotype counts were normalized to sorted cell number within each subset before computing true diversity and Gini coefficients with the tcR R package. Repertoire sharing was quantified using the overlap coefficient calculated on TCRB nucleotide sequences. This immuneACCESS table, as held by TCRdb, lists in-frame sequences with V and J called but not all clones. Of the missing ones, under half trace to an unresolved V gene in checked studies; the others have no known cause. V, J and clone size derive from that table, while D and trimming were established from the DNA sequence. The sample records 100,000 to 150,000 clones, 17% of which are singletons. The ten most abundant clones make up 2.6% of the sample.

Trimming at the junction amounts to 0 bases on V and 3 bases on J, and the germline ends lie 13 bases apart. Looking up the germline V gene yields CDR1 SGDLS and CDR2 YYNGEE. Inclusive of the bounding cysteine and phenylalanine, the CDR3 is 15 residues long. Just CDR3 DNA is preserved here, 45 bases in frame from base 1. Comments on this clone: Its antigen is still unknown. No base quality values were provided; no much bigger clone lies one nucleotide off.

A single peripheral blood draw of about 116 mL on average was collected from each donor into heparinised tubes. A BD FACSAria II was used to sort naive, central memory, regulatory and stem cell-like memory CD4+ T cells with a panel that included CD45RO, CCR7, CD25, CD127, CD95 and CD27. Every sorted population had a purity above 95%. Right away, PBMCs were isolated by Lymphoprep density gradient centrifugation and were stained directly, with no culture step. Samples were stained and sorted in pairs, with one healthy donor and one patient per experiment, so that batch effects were minimized. The rearrangement combines TRBV9 with TRBJ2-7; possibly the D gene is TRBD1, per 6 matching bases. The sequenced sample was central memory CD4+ T cells from blood. This TCR came from a man younger than 35 with type 1 diabetes. The CDR3 protein is CASSVEDSLLYEQYF. The DNA reads as follows: TGTGCCAGCAGCGTAGAGGACAGTCTGCTCTACGAGCAGTACTTC.